The 12 T cell receptor beta chains listed next were all sequenced from one sample in a study of regulatory T cells in long-lasting Graves disease. Time point indicated: persistent/refractory GD, antithyroid drugs over 5 years with positive TRAb. PBMC RNA was the source of the TCR library. TCR beta libraries were built with iRepertoire HTBI primers and Arm-PCR of CDR3 regions. Using its own MiXCR run on the multiplex PCR reads, TCRdb lists one record per CDR3 protein. The sample lists some 370,000 distinct CDR3 sequences, roughly 20% occurring once. The sequenced sample was peripheral blood mononuclear cells (PBMCs), obtained when the disease was refractory, from a patient treated with antithyroid drugs. The receptors originated from a female donor with Graves disease.

The table lists this clonotype with many counts. The chain links TRBV11-2 to TRBJ2-7; D is unresolved. CDR1 SGHAT and CDR2 FQNNGV come from the germline V gene. The V end was cut by 6 bases, the J end by 1 base, with 16 bases between. The CDR3 loop spans 15 amino acids. In DNA, the CDR3 is TGTGCCAGCAGACCTATCAAACAGCTTTCCTACGAGCAGTACTTC. This gives the protein CASRPIKQLSYEQYF.

The chain carries TRBV7-2 and TRBJ2-2; TRBD1 matches at 9 bases. V shed 1 base, J shed 4 bases, and the junction held 4 bases outside the gene matches. The CDR3 loop spans 16 amino acids. Germline loops: CDR1 SGHTA, CDR2 FQGNSA. The CDR3 loop is CASSLGGTGFTGELFF. CDR3 nucleotides: TGTGCCAGCAGCTTAGGCGGGACAGGGTTCACCGGGGAGCTGTTTTTT.

The J gene is TRBJ1-2, the V gene TRBV10-3; 7 positions match TRBD1. The germline CDR1 and CDR2 sequences are ENHRY and SYGVKD. CDR3 length equals 15 residues. V lost 6 bases to trimming and J lost 4 bases; unmatched junction nucleotides: 11. The CDR3 nucleotides read TGTGCCATCAGACACGACAGGGAAGGGATCTATGGCTACACCTTC. This sequence encodes CAIRHDREGIYGYTF.

This clonotype was picked up many times. The chain couples TRBV28 to TRBJ1-1; D is uncertain. V lost 6 bases, J lost 1 base, and 9 bases lay in between. The CDR3 length is 13 residues. CDR1 MDHEN and CDR2 SYDVKM come from the germline V gene. The DNA of the CDR3 is TGTGCCAGCAGCTTAACGGAGAACACTGAAGCTTTCTTT. It codes for CASSLTENTEAFF.

At least ten counts were recorded for this clonotype. V is TRBV27 and J is TRBJ1-1; TRBD1 matches 7 bases. CDR1 and CDR2 from the germline V gene are MNHEY and SMNVEV (reference sequence). The CDR3 runs to 14 residues. After removal of 1 base from V and 3 bases from J, the junction contained 2 bases not matched to a gene. CDR3 DNA sequence: TGTGCCAGCAGTTTATTGGGACAGTACACTGAAGCTTTCTTT. Protein product: CASSLLGQYTEAFF.

The genes are TRBV30 and TRBJ2-6; TRBD1 matches 9 bases. In germline, CDR1 is GTSNPN, CDR2 SVGIG (reference sequence). The CDR3 has 17 residues. V trimming: 2 bases; J trimming: 1 base; junction bases outside the gene matches: 6. The CDR3 loop reads CAWSSGQGFSGANVLTF. In DNA form, the CDR3 reads TGTGCCTGGAGTAGCGGACAGGGGTTTTCTGGGGCCAACGTCCTGACTTTC.

The CDR3 is CASSGGIGDTQYF. In nucleotides, the CDR3 is TGTGCCAGCTCGGGCGGGATAGGTGATACGCAGTATTTT. The chain combines TRBV19 with TRBJ2-3, with a possible D match to TRBD2 (6 bases). The CDR3 is made up of 13 amino acids. V was shortened by 9 bases and J by 6 bases, with 16 bases between the two germline ends. Looked up from germline, CDR1 is LNHDA and CDR2 is SQIVND (reference sequence).

V usage is TRBV2 and J usage is TRBJ2-3, with D possibly being TRBD2 (5 bases). V gave up 4 bases and J gave up 2 bases, with 19 bases separating them. Looked up from germline, CDR1 is SNHLY and CDR2 is FYNNEI. The length of the CDR3 is 17 residues. The CDR3 DNA follows: TGTGCCAGCAGTGCCCGGTGGAGCGGTCAATTCACAGATACGCAGTATTTT. Translation gives CASSARWSGQFTDTQYF.

This clonotype was seen ten or more times. This chain joins TRBV5-1 and TRBJ1-2; 7 positions agree with TRBD1. Germline V gene sequence: CDR1 SGHRS, CDR2 YFSETQ. Unmatched junction bases numbered 23, after V lost 3 bases and J lost 0 bases. The CDR3 length is 21 residues. The CDR3 DNA follows: TGCGCCAGCAGCTCCCCGGGGGCCGACAGGGTTCGCGACGCTTCTAACTATGGCTACACCTTC. Protein sequence: CASSSPGADRVRDASNYGYTF.

This clonotype was observed at least ten times. This chain links TRBV6-2 or TRBV6-3 with TRBJ2-2; no reliable D call. Germline V gene lookup returns CDR1 MNHEY and CDR2 SVGEGT. The CDR3 is 13 amino acids. The V end was cut by 4 bases, the J end by 0 bases, with 3 bases between. The CDR3 region has the DNA TGTGCCAGCAGTTTGTCGAACACCGGGGAGCTGTTTTTT. This encodes CASSLSNTGELFF.

In its sample, this clonotype was seen many times. This chain uses TRBV28 with TRBJ2-7; TRBD1 agrees at 8 bases. The CDR3 contains 16 residues. Germline values: CDR1 MDHEN, CDR2 SYDVKM. V dropped 5 bases and J dropped 0; count of bases not matched to a gene: 9. Here the CDR3 reads CASSPNPGGGSYEQYF. In DNA form, the CDR3 reads TGTGCCAGCAGTCCTAATCCAGGGGGCGGCTCCTACGAGCAGTACTTC.

This clonotype showed up just a few times. This chain joins TRBV7-9 and TRBJ2-7, with 14 bases lining up with TRBD2. Trimming took 5 bases from V and 5 from J; bases not matched to a gene: 8. This CDR3 has 16 residues. Germline-derived CDR1 and CDR2 are SEHNR and FQNEAQ (reference sequence). CDR3 sequence (DNA): TGTGCCAGCAGCCCCCGACTAGCGGGAGGGCTGGACGAGCAGTACTTC. Its translation is CASSPRLAGGLDEQYF.